Presented here are 21 T cell receptor beta chains from one specimen sequenced in a study of Ad26.COV2.S vaccination and SARS-CoV-2 variants. Profiled with immunoSEQ multiplex PCR; TCRdb holds only in-frame clones, not every one. The table has over 200,000 clones, approximately 88% seen once; the top ten hold about 10%. Indicated treatment: around 19 received Ad26.COV2.S at low or high dose, single or two shots; about 5 received placebo; per-sample allocation not given. Vaccine and placebo recipients were sampled on day 63 after the first injection. The specimen comprised peripheral blood, sampled in a trial of Ad26.COV2.S vaccine versus placebo. These TCRs come from a person between 18 and 65 years old who received the Ad26.COV2.S COVID-19 vaccine or a placebo.

The count of this clone is one. The gene calls are TRBV6-5 and TRBJ2-7, with TRBD1 as a possible D gene (6 bases). Germline V CDR1 and CDR2: MNHEY, SVGAGI. CDR3 size: 13 residues. V was trimmed by 11 bases and J by 0 bases, leaving 14 bases between them. CDR3 coding DNA: TGTGCCTGCGGATCAGGGGTCTCCTACGAGCAGTACTTC. It codes for CACGSGVSYEQYF.

The rearrangement uses TRBV6-2 or TRBV6-3 and TRBJ2-7; 8 bases match TRBD2. The CDR3 loop spans 16 amino acids. V lost 2 bases, J lost 2 bases, and 8 bases stayed unmatched. CDR1 is MNHEY and CDR2 is SVGEGT in the germline V gene. The CDR3 DNA is TGTGCCAGCAGTTACGGGCTAGCGGGTTCCCCCTACGAGCAGTACTTC. Its protein product is CASSYGLAGSPYEQYF.

In this sample, this clone turned up a few times. This chain links TRBV12-3 or TRBV12-4 with TRBJ2-2; no firm D call. The CDR3 contains 12 residues. The V gene lost 9 bases and the J gene lost 0 bases, with 5 bases spanning the gap. CDR3 region: CARGANTGELFF. The CDR3 bases are TGTGCCAGAGGTGCGAACACCGGGGAGCTGTTTTTT.

V gene TRBV19 combines with J gene TRBJ2-4; either TRBD1 or TRBD2 may supply D (5 bases each). This CDR3 spans 14 amino acids. The V gene's germline CDR1 is LNHDA and CDR2 SQIVND (reference sequence). V lost 10 bases and J lost 4, with 17 bases in between. The CDR3 nucleotides read TGTGCCACCCCGACACCGGGACCAAAAAACATTCAGTACTTC. Amino acid sequence: CATPTPGPKNIQYF.

This clone was seen only once. This chain connects TRBV6-5 to TRBJ2-7; TRBD2 is a possible D gene (5 bases). The length of the CDR3 is 14 residues. Germline loops: CDR1 MNHEY, CDR2 SVGAGI. The V and J ends lost 6 bases and 2 bases respectively, with 14 bases between them. Here the CDR3 reads CASSREARTYEQYF. The CDR3 region has the DNA TGTGCCAGCAGCCGGGAAGCTAGAACCTACGAGCAGTACTTC.

This chain uses TRBV24-1 with TRBJ2-6; 7 bases map to TRBD1. The CDR3 loop spans 16 amino acids. In germline, CDR1 is KGHDR, CDR2 SFDVKD. J lost 1 base, V lost 4 bases, and 3 bases had no gene match. The CDR3 protein is CATSDSRGSGANVLTF. The DNA of the CDR3 is TGTGCCACCAGTGACTCCAGGGGGTCTGGGGCCAACGTCCTGACTTTC.

This clone appeared a single time. The rearrangement uses TRBV6-5 and TRBJ1-1; D is uncertain. The CDR3 contains 14 residues. CDR1 is MNHEY, CDR2 SVGAGI, per germline. V gave up 5 bases and J gave up 0 bases, with 10 bases separating them. The CDR3 reads CASSTPRVNTEAFF. In DNA, the CDR3 is TGTGCCAGCAGTACGCCCCGTGTGAACACTGAAGCTTTCTTT.

The V and J genes are TRBV7-9 and TRBJ2-4, with a tentative D call TRBD2 (6 bases). Germline lookup yields CDR1 SEHNR and CDR2 FQNEAQ (reference sequence). V gave up 0 bases and J gave up 8 bases, with 17 bases separating them. The CDR3 has 16 residues. The CDR3 is CASSLALGAGMDIQYF. CDR3 DNA sequence: TGTGCCAGCAGCTTAGCGCTCGGGGCGGGGATGGACATTCAGTACTTC.

The chain couples TRBV6-5 to TRBJ1-2; TRBD1 is a possible D gene (5 bases). V was trimmed by 7 bases and J by 7 bases, leaving 22 bases between them. CDR3 length equals 15 residues. The germline gives CDR1 MNHEY, CDR2 SVGAGI. CDR3 sequence: CASTSKGFRGFGYTF. CDR3 DNA sequence: TGTGCCAGCACCTCAAAGGGGTTCCGTGGCTTTGGCTACACCTTC.

The chain employs TRBV11-2 and TRBJ2-5; D not certain. The germline gives CDR1 SGHAT, CDR2 FQNNGV. This CDR3 is 14 amino acids long. Trimming left V 3 bases short and J 0 bases short, with 8 bases between. The CDR3 reads CASSFAWDQETQYF. The CDR3, as DNA: TGTGCCAGCAGCTTTGCCTGGGACCAAGAGACCCAGTACTTC.

V is TRBV5-4 and J is TRBJ2-7, with TRBD2 matching over 10 bases. CDR1 SGHNT and CDR2 YYREEE come from the germline V gene (reference sequence). The V gene end was trimmed by 4 bases and the J gene end by 3 bases; junction bases not matched to a gene: 7. This CDR3 is built from 15 residues. The CDR3 sequence is CASSASGTSVYEQYF. The CDR3 DNA reads as TGTGCCAGCAGCGCATCCGGGACTAGCGTCTACGAGCAGTACTTC.

The rearrangement links TRBV19 to TRBJ1-5, with D uncertain. Per the germline V gene, CDR1 is LNHDA and CDR2 is SQIVND (reference sequence). The CDR3 spans 15 residues. V lost 5 bases and J 4 bases, leaving 15 bases between the germline ends. The CDR3 sequence is CASSAGIQGNQPQHF. The CDR3 nucleotides are TGTGCCAGTAGTGCGGGGATTCAAGGGAATCAGCCCCAGCATTTT. The variable domain in full, completed from reference TRBV19 and TRBJ1-5, reads DGGITQSPKYLFRKEGQNVTLSCEQNLNHDAMYWYRQDPGQGLRLIYYSQIVNDFQKGDIAEGYSVSREKKESFPLTVTSAQKNPTAFYLCASSAGIQGNQPQHFGDGTRLSIL.

In its sample, this clone was seen once. This rearrangement joins TRBV5-1 to TRBJ2-2, with D tentatively TRBD2 (5 bases). The CDR3 totals 14 residues. CDR1 and CDR2 (germline): SGHRS, YFSETQ. Trimming shortened V by 1 base and J by 5 bases, and 9 bases separated the two germline ends. The CDR3 region has the DNA TGCGCCAGCAGCTTGATGACGGGAACCGGGGAGCTGTTTTTT. Its protein product is CASSLMTGTGELFF.

The rearrangement uses TRBV2 and TRBJ1-6, with 7 bases identical to TRBD1. Germline loops: CDR1 SNHLY, CDR2 FYNNEI. Trimming took 0 bases from V and 10 from J; bases not matched to a gene: 9. This CDR3 is built from 16 residues. CDR3 DNA: TGTGCCAGCAGTGAAGCAGACAGGGCCCCAAGATCACCCCTCCACTTT. Its translation: CASSEADRAPRSPLHF.

The chain uses TRBV7-9 and TRBJ1-3; the D gene is possibly TRBD1 (6 bases). This CDR3 contains 17 residues. Trimming removed 2 bases from V and 4 bases from J, with 18 bases in between. The germline V gene has CDR1 SEHNR and CDR2 FQNEAQ (reference sequence). The CDR3 reads CASSLTGQTGPGNTIYF. The CDR3 coding sequence is TGTGCCAGCAGCTTAACCGGACAGACCGGGCCGGGAAACACCATATATTTT. The full variable domain, with the rest looked up from reference TRBV7-9 and TRBJ1-3, is DTGVSQNPRHKITKRGQNVTFRCDPISEHNRLYWYRQTLGQGPEFLTYFQNEAQLEKSRLLSDRFSAERPKGSFSTLEIQRTEQGDSAMYLCASSLTGQTGPGNTIYFGEGSWLTVV.

CDR3 sequence: CASRGQPNYGYTF. The CDR3 DNA reads as TGTGCCAGCAGGGGACAGCCAAACTATGGCTACACCTTC. The genes are TRBV2 and TRBJ1-2; 7 nucleotides agree with TRBD1. CDR1 and CDR2 from the germline V gene are SNHLY and FYNNEI. The V gene end was trimmed by 6 bases and the J gene end by 2 bases; junction bases not matched to a gene: 3. The CDR3 is 13 residues long.

The chain combines TRBV29-1 with TRBJ1-2, with D perhaps TRBD1 (5 bases). The CDR3 covers 11 residues. Trimming left V 3 bases short and J 8 bases short, with 10 bases between. CDR1 is SQVTM and CDR2 is ANQGSEA in the germline V gene. CDR3 sequence: CSVEGVGGYTF. As DNA, the CDR3 is TGCAGCGTTGAGGGGGTCGGGGGCTACACCTTC.

The chain combines TRBV3-1 (or the pseudogene TRBV3-2) with TRBJ2-3, with a possible D match to TRBD2 (5 bases). CDR1 LGHDT and CDR2 YNNKEL come from the germline V gene (reference sequence). This CDR3 is 14 amino acids long. Trimming removed 4 bases at V and 4 bases at J, with 12 bases between. The CDR3 region has the DNA TGTGCCAGCAGCCCGAGGGCCCGTGCAGATACGCAGTATTTT. This codes for CASSPRARADTQYF.

This sequence joins TRBV7-2 and TRBJ1-6, with 9 bases that match TRBD1. The trim removed 0 bases at V and 6 bases at J, leaving 6 bases unmatched. The germline V gene encodes CDR1 SGHTA and CDR2 FQGNSA. The CDR3 is 17 amino acids. CDR3 coding DNA: TGTGCCAGCAGCTTAGCTTGGGGGACAGGGCTTAATTCACCCCTCCACTTT. It specifies CASSLAWGTGLNSPLHF.

This clone was recorded a few times. The chain joins TRBV3-1 (or the pseudogene TRBV3-2) to TRBJ2-3; D may match TRBD1 or TRBD2 (6 bases each). Deletions cut 0 bases from V and 5 bases from J, with 18 bases between. The CDR3 is 17 amino acids. Germline V CDR1 and CDR2: LGHDT, YNNKEL (reference sequence). CDR3 amino acids: CASSQDWGAEAKDTQYF. The CDR3, as DNA: TGTGCCAGCAGCCAAGATTGGGGGGCCGAGGCCAAAGATACGCAGTATTTT.

V usage is TRBV18 and J usage is TRBJ2-6; TRBD1 agrees at 8 bases. The CDR3 runs to 18 residues. The J segment lost 0 bases and the V segment lost 0 bases, leaving 4 bases of the junction unmatched. Germline assignment: CDR1 KGHSH and CDR2 LQKENI. The CDR3 loop reads CASSPPFTGGSGANVLTF. As DNA, the CDR3 is TGTGCCAGCTCACCACCTTTCACAGGGGGCTCTGGGGCCAACGTCCTGACTTTC.